This TCR beta chain is drawn from a study of T cell responses to AZD1222 COVID-19 vaccine. Some clones are missing from TCRdb's copy, which holds only in-frame ones; the method was immunoSEQ multiplex PCR. This repertoire shows 160,000 or so clones, about nine tenths found once; its top ten account for roughly 4%. CDR3 length equals 15 residues. V was shortened by 4 bases and J by 2 bases, with 15 bases between the two germline ends. Germline assignment: CDR1 LGHDT and CDR2 YNNKEL (reference sequence). The source was peripheral blood, collected 28 days after the second dose of the MenACWY control vaccine. The rearrangement uses TRBV3-1 (or the pseudogene TRBV3-2) and TRBJ2-7; no clear D. The receptor's source is an adult who received the MenACWY meningococcal vaccine as a control. The CDR3 loop reads CASSLGPRATYEQYF. DNA of the CDR3: TGTGCCAGCAGCCTCGGACCAAGGGCTACCTACGAGCAGTACTTC.